A selection of T cell receptor beta chains follows, all from one sample in a study of read filtering for tumor transcriptome and immune sequencing. TCRdb re-derived calls from the reads in MiXCR, one entry per CDR3 protein. The table shows 75,000 to 95,000 distinct CDR3 sequences, with around a fifth occurring only once. Sequencing was performed on a population of CD138-negative cells sorted from bone marrow. All receptors come from a donor aged 40 or older with multiple myeloma. The conserved cysteine and the conserved F or W are not part of the CDR3 here.

J: TRBJ2-7; V: TRBV5-1; CDR3: ASSPMSGAGSYEQY
J: TRBJ2-7; V: TRBV18; CDR3: ASSADNYEQY
J: TRBJ2-7; V: TRBV28; CDR3: ASNAGHYEQY
J: TRBJ2-3; V: TRBV7-9; CDR3: ASIEPGAGGFTDTQY
J: TRBJ2-7; V: TRBV13; CDR3: ASSLISPAEQY
J: TRBJ1-1; V: TRBV5-1; CDR3: ASSLGYGESEAF
J: TRBJ1-4; V: TRBV4-1; CDR3: ASSRQGAREKLF
J: TRBJ2-1; V: TRBV19; CDR3: ASSSPGQLNGQS
J: TRBJ2-1; V: TRBV18; CDR3: ASSPLVKGNEQF
J: TRBJ1-1; V: TRBV5-1; CDR3: ASSLAPGTEAF
J: TRBJ2-7; V: TRBV6-2/TRBV6-3; CDR3: AGSWGGYGQY
J: TRBJ1-5; V: TRBV5-1; CDR3: ASSSGTVNQPQH
J: TRBJ2-3; V: TRBV20-1; CDR3: SARFPGGSTDTQY
J: TRBJ2-7; V: TRBV28; CDR3: ASSSRADEQY
J: TRBJ2-3; V: TRBV5-1; CDR3: ASTMAAGGVTDTQY
J: TRBJ2-1; V: TRBV12-3/TRBV12-4; CDR3: ASSLAGFSGGLYSYNEQF
J: TRBJ2-3; V: TRBV9; CDR3: ASSVDQRDTQY
J: TRBJ2-3; V: TRBV20-1; CDR3: SARESPAGGQDTQY
J: TRBJ2-7; V: TRBV5-1; CDR3: ASSITEGYEQY
J: TRBJ1-4; V: TRBV12-3/TRBV12-4; CDR3: ASSSRTGVNEKLF
J: TRBJ2-2; V: TRBV3-1; CDR3: ASSPRGDGFANTGELF
J: TRBJ2-2; V: TRBV2; CDR3: ASSDGWNTGELF
J: TRBJ1-5; V: TRBV7-8; CDR3: ASTSLREQPQH
J: TRBJ2-7; V: TRBV3-1; CDR3: ASSHGQTYEQY
J: TRBJ2-5; V: TRBV7-2; CDR3: ASSLPGGQETQY
J: TRBJ2-2; V: TRBV2; CDR3: ASTPGGHAGELF
J: TRBJ2-1; V: TRBV4-1; CDR3: ASSQASRVYNEQF
J: TRBJ1-1; V: TRBV11-1; CDR3: ASKVGQKNTEAF
J: TRBJ2-1; V: TRBV4-2; CDR3: ASSQGDLSYNEQF
J: TRBJ2-3; V: TRBV29-1; CDR3: SVDSTDTQY
J: TRBJ1-6; V: TRBV2; CDR3: ASSDQGPSSPLH
J: TRBJ2-2; V: TRBV6-6; CDR3: ASSYSGATGELF
J: TRBJ2-5; V: TRBV28; CDR3: ASRLAGGPHETQY
J: TRBJ1-1; V: TRBV27; CDR3: ASSHYGTVGTEAF
J: TRBJ2-7; V: TRBV7-8; CDR3: ASSKSGTGTAYEQY
J: TRBJ2-2; V: TRBV6-5; CDR3: ASKGIRGGTGELF
J: TRBJ2-7; V: TRBV19; CDR3: ASSRTAGTGGSEQY
J: TRBJ2-1; V: TRBV7-9; CDR3: ASSSPRGGHPPNEQF
J: TRBJ2-1; V: TRBV12-3/TRBV12-4; CDR3: ASSARGGGPHNEQF
J: TRBJ2-7; V: TRBV11-2; CDR3: ASRKGAGTLEQY
J: TRBJ1-1; V: TRBV12-3/TRBV12-4; CDR3: ASRRGLDTEAF
J: TRBJ2-1; V: TRBV5-1; CDR3: ASSPGGGGASEQF
J: TRBJ1-2; V: TRBV5-6; CDR3: ASSLDTFNYGYT
J: TRBJ1-1; V: TRBV5-1; CDR3: ASSLAGRDFSEAF
J: TRBJ2-1; V: TRBV11-2; CDR3: ASGPDWGEQF
J: TRBJ2-1; V: TRBV29-1; CDR3: SVDPGGARNEQF